These 28 T cell receptor beta chains originate from one sample sequenced in a study of T cell clonality in common variable immunodeficiency. Sequencing used immunoSEQ multiplex PCR; TCRdb keeps in-frame clones, though not all of them. The sample is made up of more than 45,000 clones, none counted only once. Specimen: peripheral blood mononuclear cells. Receptors originate from a person aged 18-70 years in good health.

This clone was counted ten times or more. The read terminates 3 residues before the CDR3 end, so the remaining end is supplied by the germline J gene. The J gene is TRBJ2-7, the V gene TRBV5-6, with TRBD1 matching over 8 bases. Trimming at V came to 2 bases and at J to 0 bases, leaving 1 base not matched to a gene. There are 14 residues in the CDR3. The germline V gene has CDR1 SGHDT and CDR2 YYEEEE. The covered CDR3 bases are TGTGCCAGCAGCTTTGGGACAGGCTCCTACGAG. It is translated as CASSFGTGSYE. The CDR3 reads in full as CASSFGTGSYEQYF.

The sample holds many counts of this clone. The sequenced fragment ends 3 residues before the CDR3 boundary, so the rest is inferred from the germline J gene. The rearrangement joins TRBV19 to TRBJ1-5, with D hard to call. V dropped 5 bases and J dropped 2 bases, with 16 bases sitting between them. Germline CDR1 reads LNHDA; CDR2 reads SQIVND (reference sequence). The CDR3 length is 16 residues. CDR3 DNA, as far as it was read: TGTGCCAGTAGTGTAGTTGGTACTCGGGGCAATCAGCCC. The encoded protein is CASSVVGTRGNQP. The full CDR3 reads CASSVVGTRGNQPQHF.

The CDR3 bases that were read are TGTGCCAGTAGTGAGACTAGCGGGATGCCTTTGGATGAC. Translating it yields CASSETSGMPLDD. The entire CDR3 sequence reads CASSETSGMPLDDYTF. This rearrangement joins TRBV19 to TRBJ1-2; no clear D gene. The CDR3 end falls 3 residues outside the read, so it is completed with the germline J gene. The CDR3 is 16 amino acids. The germline V gene has CDR1 LNHDA and CDR2 SQIVND (reference sequence).

Ten or more counts support this clone. The read ends 3 residues shy of where the CDR3 ends; the end is completed using the germline J gene. The chain is built from TRBV20-1 and TRBJ2-1; no reliable D call. The V gene lost 1 base and the J gene lost 5 bases, with 18 bases spanning the gap. The germline CDR1 and CDR2 sequences are DFQATT and SNEGSKA (reference sequence). The CDR3 is 16 amino acids. Incomplete CDR3 DNA: TGCAGTGCTAGAGGTTTGAGCCGAGATAAAGACAATGAG. Residues: CSARGLSRDKDNE. The whole CDR3 is CSARGLSRDKDNEQFF.

This clone appeared many times. Sequencing ends 3 residues short of the CDR3 end; the germline J gene provides the rest. The chain carries TRBV20-1 and TRBJ1-2; the D is unclear. With 0 bases removed from V and 0 bases from J, the gap between germline ends came to 11 bases. The CDR3 has 15 amino acids. The germline V gene encodes CDR1 DFQATT and CDR2 SNEGSKA (reference sequence). Incomplete CDR3 DNA: TGCAGTGCTAGAGATTCAGGAGCTACTAACTATGGC. It translates to CSARDSGATNYG. In full, the CDR3 is CSARDSGATNYGYTF.

In this sample, this clone turned up many times. The sequence runs out 3 residues before the end of the CDR3; the remainder is reconstructed from the germline J gene. The genes are TRBV18 and TRBJ1-4, with 7 bases aligning to TRBD1. The V gene end was trimmed by 3 bases and the J gene end by 5 bases; junction bases not matched to a gene: 6. The CDR3 totals 15 residues. Looked up from germline, CDR1 is KGHSH and CDR2 is LQKENI. The DNA read from the CDR3 is TGTGCCAGCTCACCCAGGGGGGAGCCCAATGAAAAA. Translating gives CASSPRGEPNEK. The whole CDR3 reads CASSPRGEPNEKLFF.

In regard to this clone: The read falls 3 residues short of the CDR3 end, and the missing part is taken from the germline J gene. The gene calls are TRBV5-1 and TRBJ2-3; 7 bases map to TRBD1. Germline V gene data show CDR1 as SGHRS and CDR2 as YFSETQ. This CDR3 has 14 residues. The CDR3 reads CASSPTGLWETQYF. The CDR3 bases that were read are TGCGCCAGCAGCCCGACAGGGTTGTGGGAGACG.

Many counts were recorded for this clone. The read ends 3 residues before the CDR3 terminus; that terminus is restored from the germline J gene. The chain links TRBV9 to TRBJ2-1, with 14 bases aligning to TRBD2. Germline lookup yields CDR1 SGDLS and CDR2 YYNGEE. V gave up 0 bases and J gave up 0 bases; unmatched junction bases: 8. The CDR3 has 20 residues. CDR3 DNA (partial): TGTGCCAGCAGCGTAGAGACTAGCGGGGGGGTTCGACCCTCCTACAATGAG. Translation: CASSVETSGGVRPSYNE. In full, the CDR3 reads CASSVETSGGVRPSYNEQFF.

This clone was counted at least ten times. The CDR3 end is not reached by the read, which stops 3 residues before it; the germline J gene fills it in. V and J are TRBV30 and TRBJ2-5; 11 nucleotides align to TRBD2. V trimming: 5 bases; J trimming: 7 bases; junction bases outside the gene matches: 12. The V gene's germline CDR1 is GTSNPN and CDR2 SVGIG (reference sequence). The CDR3 has 15 residues. CDR3 DNA, as far as it was read: TGTGCCTGGGAGACCGGGACTAGCGGTCCCTTGACC. Translation gives CAWETGTSGPLT. The CDR3 reads in full as CAWETGTSGPLTQYF. The full variable domain, its missing parts supplied by reference TRBV30 and TRBJ2-5, is SQTIHQWPATLVQPVGSPLSLECTVEGTSNPNLYWYRQAAGRGLQLLFYSVGIGQISSEVPQNLSASRPQDRQFILSSKKLLLSDSGFYLCAWETGTSGPLTQYFGPGTRLLVL.

Many counts were recorded for this clone. The CDR3 end lies 3 residues beyond the end of the read and is filled in from the germline J gene. The V gene is TRBV5-5, the J gene TRBJ2-3; D unresolved. The V gene lost 4 bases and the J gene lost 0 bases, with 6 bases spanning the gap. The germline CDR1 and CDR2 sequences are SGHKS and YYEKEE (reference sequence). The CDR3 loop spans 13 amino acids. This CDR3 is CASSPLSTDTQYF. The sequenced CDR3 bases are TGTGCCAGCAGCCCGTTAAGCACAGATACG.

In this sample, this clone turned up many times. The read terminates 3 residues before the CDR3 end, so the remaining end is supplied by the germline J gene. The V and J genes are TRBV2 and TRBJ1-4, with 8 bases fitting TRBD1. V lost 6 bases, J lost 8 bases, and 2 bases stayed unmatched. The CDR3 extends over 12 amino acids. Germline CDR1 and CDR2: SNHLY and FYNNEI. This CDR3 reads CASRTGVEKLFF. Partial CDR3 DNA: TGTGCCAGCAGGACAGGGGTGGAAAAA.

This clone showed up many times. A read error may account for a junction end that differs from germline. Read data end 3 residues before the CDR3 end; the end is taken from the germline J gene. Other nucleotide sequences in the sample specify the same CDR3. This sequence joins TRBV19 and TRBJ1-5; 7 bases line up with TRBD1. The CDR3 length is 14 residues. Germline V gene lookup returns CDR1 LNHDA and CDR2 SQIVND (reference sequence). The sequenced part of the CDR3 DNA is TGTGCCAGCAGTAGCAAACAGGGGCCTCAGCCC. It translates to CASSSKQGPQP. The entire CDR3 protein is CASSSKQGPQPQHF. Based on the CDR3 plus reference TRBV19 and TRBJ1-5, the full variable domain is DGGITQSPKYLFRKEGQNVTLSCEQNLNHDAMYWYRQDPGQGLRLIYYSQIVNDFQKGDIAEGYSVSREKKESFPLTVTSAQKNPTAFYLCASSSKQGPQPQHFGDGTRLSIL.

In this sample, this clone turned up many times. The CDR3 is cut off 3 residues early in the read; its end comes from the germline J gene. The chain combines TRBV29-1 with TRBJ2-7, with 7 bases that match TRBD2. The germline gives CDR1 SQVTM, CDR2 ANQGSEA. The V gene end was trimmed by 6 bases and the J gene end by 3 bases; junction bases not matched to a gene: 11. This CDR3 comprises 14 residues. Incomplete CDR3 DNA: TGCAGCGTCGGGCGGAGCGGGGCGAACTACGAG. It codes for CSVGRSGANYE. The entire CDR3 sequence reads CSVGRSGANYEQYF.

This clone appeared many times. The read stops 3 residues short of the end of the CDR3; the missing end is completed from the germline J gene. V usage is TRBV30 and J usage is TRBJ2-3; 7 bases map to TRBD2. There are 14 residues in the CDR3. The germline V gene has CDR1 GTSNPN and CDR2 SVGIG (reference sequence). The trim removed 0 bases at V and 3 bases at J, leaving 3 bases unmatched. CDR3 residues: CAWSVRAGTDTQYF. CDR3 DNA (partial): TGTGCCTGGAGTGTACGAGCGGGAACAGATACG.

This clone was counted a few times. Read coverage stops 3 residues before the CDR3 terminus; the germline J gene supplies the remainder. The chain employs TRBV7-9 and TRBJ2-7, with D perhaps matching TRBD1 (5 bases). The V gene's germline CDR1 is SEHNR and CDR2 FQNEAQ (reference sequence). Trimming took off 5 bases at V and 6 bases at J, with 8 bases between the two ends. The CDR3 is 11 residues long. The covered CDR3 bases are TGTGCCAGCAGCAGCAGGGTCGAG. Translation: CASSSRVE. In full, the CDR3 reads CASSSRVEQYF.

At least ten counts were recorded for this clone. The read is 3 residues too short to cover the CDR3 end, so that end is filled in from the germline J gene. V is TRBV6-2 or TRBV6-3 and J is TRBJ1-1; no definite D call. CDR1 is MNHEY and CDR2 is SVGEGT in the germline V gene. The V end was cut by 3 bases, the J end by 6 bases, with 8 bases between. The CDR3 totals 12 residues. CDR3 bases read: TGTGCCAGCAGTTATCCCAGGCCTGAA. Translation: CASSYPRPE. In full, the CDR3 is CASSYPRPEAFF.

This clone was counted many times. The read ends 3 residues early relative to the CDR3; the germline J gene fills the gap. V is TRBV6-1 and J is TRBJ1-1, with TRBD1 as a possible D gene (5 bases). Germline V gene data show CDR1 as MNHNS and CDR2 as SASEGT. V was pared by 4 bases and J by 4 bases, with 13 bases between. The CDR3 totals 14 residues. The DNA read from the CDR3 is TGTGCCAGCAGTGGGGAGGGAAGGGGCACTGAA. Protein product: CASSGEGRGTE. The whole CDR3 reads CASSGEGRGTEAFF.

This clone was observed many times. Read sequence stops 3 residues before the CDR3 end, and the germline J gene provides the missing end. The rearrangement uses TRBV20-1 and TRBJ2-2, with 7 nucleotides matching TRBD1. Germline-derived CDR1 and CDR2 are DFQATT and SNEGSKA (reference sequence). The V and J ends lost 0 bases and 3 bases, in that order; junction bases with no gene match: 7. The CDR3 has 16 amino acids. Partial CDR3 DNA: TGCAGTGCTAGAGATTTAGGCCAGGGGGACACCGGGGAG. Translation: CSARDLGQGDTGE. The whole CDR3 reads CSARDLGQGDTGELFF.

This clone was found many times. Read sequence stops 3 residues before the CDR3 end, and the germline J gene provides the missing end. This chain joins TRBV5-4 and TRBJ2-2, with D tentatively TRBD1 (6 bases). The V and J ends lost 6 bases and 0 bases respectively, with 12 bases between them. Germline V gene sequence: CDR1 SGHNT, CDR2 YYREEE (reference sequence). The CDR3 has 15 amino acids. CDR3 residues: CASKPGATNTGELFF. The part of the CDR3 DNA that was read is TGTGCCAGCAAGCCAGGGGCTACGAACACCGGGGAG.

This clone was counted many times. The CDR3 is cut off 3 residues early in the read; its end comes from the germline J gene. The rearrangement links TRBV10-3 to TRBJ1-5; 10 bases line up with TRBD1. CDR1 and CDR2 (germline): ENHRY, SYGVKD. With V trimmed by 10 bases and J by 6 bases, 3 bases remained unmatched. The CDR3 runs to 12 residues. CDR3 DNA (partial): TGTGCCACGTGGGACAGGGGTCAGCCC. Translation gives CATWDRGQP. The CDR3 in full is CATWDRGQPQHF.

This clone was picked up many times. A read error may produce the germline difference seen at one junction end. The read finishes 3 residues shy of the CDR3 end, and the germline J gene is used to complete it. This rearrangement joins TRBV4-2 to TRBJ1-3; D unclear. The CDR3 loop spans 15 amino acids. Germline-derived CDR1 and CDR2 are LGHNA and YNFKEQ. CDR3 sequence: CASSQGQATGNTIYF. The covered CDR3 bases are TGCGCCAGCAGCCAAGGGCAGGCCACTGGAAACACC.

In this sample, this clone turned up many times. The read ends 3 residues before the CDR3 terminus; that terminus is restored from the germline J gene. This sequence joins TRBV6-2 or TRBV6-3 and TRBJ2-5; weak D call: TRBD2 (5 bases). Germline CDR1 is MNHEY and CDR2 is SVGEGT. This CDR3 comprises 12 residues. CDR3 bases read: TGTCCATCCCGGCGGGCTGTAAAGACC. It encodes CPSRRAVKT. The entire CDR3 sequence reads CPSRRAVKTQYF.

This clone was counted at least ten times. The read comes to an end 3 residues before the CDR3 does, leaving the germline J gene to fill in the end. This chain uses TRBV10-2 with TRBJ2-5; a weak D match, TRBD2 (5 bases). V dropped 11 bases and J dropped 6 bases, with 25 bases sitting between them. CDR1 and CDR2 (germline): WSHSY, SAAADI. This CDR3 region has 15 residues. The part of the CDR3 DNA that was read is TGCGCCGGGCCGGACTCTCCTCAGGTACCTCAGACC. Translated, it gives CAGPDSPQVPQT. The whole CDR3 is CAGPDSPQVPQTQYF.

In its sample, this clone was seen a few times. The read halts 3 residues ahead of the CDR3 end, with the missing end drawn from the germline J gene. The V and J genes are TRBV2 and TRBJ1-2; no definite D call. The CDR3 contains 12 residues. Germline V gene data show CDR1 as SNHLY and CDR2 as FYNNEI. The CDR3 is CASSELTYDYTF. The sequenced CDR3 bases are TGTGCCAGCAGTGAACTGACTTACGAC.

This clone has at least ten counts. Read data end 3 residues before the CDR3 end; the end is taken from the germline J gene. V gene TRBV5-1 combines with J gene TRBJ2-1; TRBD2 aligns across 11 bases. Germline loops: CDR1 SGHRS, CDR2 YFSETQ. CDR3 length: 16 residues. Trimming at V came to 4 bases and at J to 1 base, leaving 4 bases not matched to a gene. The DNA read from the CDR3 is TGCGCCAGCAGCAGGGGACTAGCGGCTTCCTACAATGAG. Translating gives CASSRGLAASYNE. The CDR3 reads in full as CASSRGLAASYNEQFF.

In this sample, this clone turned up many times. The CDR3 end lies 3 residues beyond the end of the read and is filled in from the germline J gene. V and J are TRBV19 and TRBJ2-2; perhaps TRBD1 as D (6 bases). Germline lookup yields CDR1 LNHDA and CDR2 SQIVND (reference sequence). CDR3 length: 14 amino acids. Here the CDR3 reads CASSSSGAGEKLFF. CDR3 DNA, as far as it was read: TGTGCCAGTAGTTCATCAGGGGCTGGGGAAAAG.

This clone was detected ten times or more. The CDR3 end is not reached by the read, which stops 3 residues before it; the germline J gene fills it in. The V gene is TRBV19, the J gene TRBJ1-1; the match to TRBD1 covers 8 bases. Germline-derived CDR1 and CDR2 are LNHDA and SQIVND (reference sequence). The CDR3 totals 16 residues. V dropped 5 bases and J dropped 5; count of bases not matched to a gene: 13. Incomplete CDR3 DNA: TGTGCCAGTAGTGTCTCTTCAGGGGGCGCGGGGACTGAA. It is translated as CASSVSSGGAGTE. The whole CDR3 protein reads CASSVSSGGAGTEAFF.

As regards this clone: One junction end disagrees with the germline gene, perhaps due to a read error. The read ends 3 residues before the CDR3 terminus; that terminus is restored from the germline J gene. The identical CDR3 is also encoded by other nucleotide sequences in the sample. J is TRBJ1-3 and V is TRBV19, with D possibly being TRBD1 (6 bases). This CDR3 has 14 residues. Germline lookup yields CDR1 LNHDA and CDR2 SQIVND (reference sequence). The CDR3 spells CASSIGEGGNTIYF. CDR3 DNA, as far as it was read: TGTGCCAGTAGTATAGGAGAAGGGGGAAACACA.